The 28 T cell receptor beta chains reported below all come from one sample, sequenced in a study of T cell repertoires in cytomegalovirus infection. TCRdb processed the reads anew with MiXCR; each CDR3 protein has one entry. There are a few hundred thousand distinct CDR3 sequences in the sample; about a sixth occur only once, and about 12% lies in the top ten. Sample: PBMCs. The receptors stem from a human donor in good health (CMV status not recorded). Some clones in this sample may be carry-over from other donors' samples.

In this sample, this clonotype turned up a few times. V is TRBV28 and J is TRBJ2-7; 10 bases fit TRBD2. Germline CDR1 MDHEN, CDR2 SYDVKM. The CDR3 is made up of 17 amino acids. The V gene end was trimmed by 1 base and the J gene end by 0 bases; junction bases not matched to a gene: 6. The CDR3: CASSLSWTSGSSYEQYF. CDR3 nucleotide sequence: TGTGCCAGCAGTTTATCCTGGACTAGCGGAAGCTCCTACGAGCAGTACTTC.

In the case of this clonotype: This sequence may be a read error, since a much larger clone differs from it by one base. The V call is TRBV7-6, the J call TRBJ2-1; 7 bases line up with TRBD2. V was clipped by 5 bases and J by 3 bases; unmatched bases: 13. This CDR3 comprises 17 residues. From germline, CDR1 is SGHVS and CDR2 FNYEAQ. This chain's CDR3 is CASSPHPAGVVYNEQFF. The CDR3 DNA sequence: TGTGCCAGCAGCCCGCACCCCGCGGGGGTAGTCTACAATGAGCAGTTCTTC.

This clonotype was found a few times. The genes are TRBV6-4 and TRBJ2-1; D possibly corresponds to TRBD2 (5 bases). Trimming took 2 bases from V and 7 from J, leaving 9 bases between them. Looked up from germline, CDR1 is MRHNA and CDR2 is SNTAGT. The CDR3 totals 13 residues. CDR3 nucleotide sequence: TGTGCCAGCAGTGACGCCCCGGGGAATGAGCAGTTCTTC. This translates into CASSDAPGNEQFF.

The chain carries TRBV28 and TRBJ1-4; 7 positions match TRBD1. After removal of 6 bases from V and 7 bases from J, the junction contained 17 bases not matched to a gene. The CDR3 extends over 17 amino acids. The V gene's germline CDR1 is MDHEN and CDR2 SYDVKM. DNA of the CDR3: TGTGCCAGCAGCATACTATCGCCCCGGGACAGTGGTGAAAAACTGTTTTTT. It translates to CASSILSPRDSGEKLFF.

This clonotype was seen ten or more times. V is TRBV7-8 and J is TRBJ1-1, with 10 bases lining up with TRBD1. CDR1 and CDR2 from the germline V gene are SGHVS and FQNEAQ. The CDR3 runs to 15 residues. Germline trimming cut 3 bases from V and 5 bases from J; bases unmatched to any gene: 6. The DNA for the CDR3 is TGTGCCAGCAGCTTGGGACAGGGGATTTTGACTGAAGCTTTCTTT. Amino acid sequence: CASSLGQGILTEAFF.

This chain links TRBV6-2 or TRBV6-3 with TRBJ2-2, with D perhaps TRBD2 (6 bases). The CDR3 totals 18 residues. The V gene lost 2 bases and the J gene lost 2 bases, with 18 bases spanning the gap. From germline, CDR1 is MNHEY and CDR2 SVGEGT. DNA of the CDR3: TGTGCCAGCAGTTACCGACCTCGGGGGACGGTAAACACCGGGGAGCTGTTTTTT. Translating it yields CASSYRPRGTVNTGELFF.

Remarks on this clonotype: This may be a read error: a much more frequent sequence differs by one nucleotide. Because the CDR3 is missing its conserved closing phenylalanine or tryptophan, this is likely a read error. The chain carries TRBV7-2 and TRBJ1-4; D is possibly TRBD1 (5 bases). Trimming removed 1 base at V and 7 bases at J, with 16 bases between. The CDR3 is made up of 16 amino acids. Germline CDR1 reads SGHTA; CDR2 reads FQGNSA. The CDR3 DNA follows: TGTGCCAGCAGCTTAGGTGGGGCGCAGATCGCTGAAAAACTGTTTTCT. Encoded protein: CASSLGGAQIAEKLFS.

This clonotype came up many times. The chain combines TRBV2 with TRBJ1-1; TRBD1 aligns across 12 bases. Germline V lookup: CDR1 SNHLY, CDR2 FYNNEI. The trim removed 3 bases at V and 0 bases at J, leaving 5 bases unmatched. The CDR3 is made up of 17 amino acids. The CDR3 reads CASSEGTGGGMNTEAFF. CDR3 in DNA: TGTGCCAGCAGTGAGGGGACAGGGGGCGGGATGAACACTGAAGCTTTCTTT.

In its sample, this clonotype was seen once. The chain is built from TRBV4-3 and TRBJ1-1, with 9 bases fitting TRBD1. The CDR3 sequence is 18 residues long. The junction had 11 bases not matched to a gene; V was cut back by 0 bases and J by 3 bases. Per the germline V gene, CDR1 is LGHNA and CDR2 is YSLEER. Written as DNA, the CDR3 is TGCGCCAGCAGCCAAGACACCGACAGGGGGGGACTCGACACTGAAGCTTTCTTT. Its translation is CASSQDTDRGGLDTEAFF.

This clonotype has ten or more counts. The chain has TRBV27 and TRBJ1-5, with no clear D. Germline CDR1 MNHEY, CDR2 SMNVEV (reference sequence). This CDR3 has 14 residues. V was shortened by 6 bases and J by 0 bases, with 9 bases between the two germline ends. The CDR3 reads CASRDRSSNQPQHF. The CDR3 DNA is TGTGCCAGCAGGGACCGCAGTAGCAATCAGCCCCAGCATTTT.

The V call is TRBV6-5, the J call TRBJ1-1, with TRBD1 identical over 7 bases. Germline V gene lookup returns CDR1 MNHEY and CDR2 SVGAGI. The trim removed 6 bases at V and 8 bases at J, leaving 15 bases unmatched. This CDR3 has 15 amino acids. The CDR3 loop is CASRPPSIGQEEAFF. CDR3 coding DNA: TGTGCCAGCAGACCACCCTCTATTGGACAGGAGGAAGCTTTCTTT.

This clonotype was picked up a small number of times. V is TRBV25-1 and J is TRBJ2-7; 10 nucleotides line up with TRBD1. V trimming: 3 bases; J trimming: 3 bases; junction bases outside the gene matches: 5. The CDR3 spans 15 residues. Germline-derived CDR1 and CDR2 are MGHDK and SYGVNS. This CDR3 is CASSDGGTGVYEQYF. The CDR3 bases are TGTGCCAGCAGTGATGGAGGGACAGGGGTCTACGAGCAGTACTTC.

This rearrangement joins TRBV5-1 to TRBJ2-5; possible D gene TRBD2, 6 bases. The germline CDR1 and CDR2 sequences are SGHRS and YFSETQ. This CDR3 spans 14 amino acids. The V and J ends lost 4 bases and 3 bases respectively, with 13 bases between them. The CDR3 loop reads CASSTGTGKETQYF. The CDR3 region has the DNA TGCGCCAGCAGCACCGGGACTGGAAAAGAGACCCAGTACTTC.

This clonotype has a handful of counts. V gene TRBV18 combines with J gene TRBJ2-5; 7 nucleotides align to TRBD1. Germline CDR1 KGHSH, CDR2 LQKENI. CDR3 length equals 13 residues. V lost 5 bases to trimming and J lost 1 base; unmatched junction nucleotides: 1. The CDR3 nucleotides read TGTGCCAGCTCAGACAGGGCCCAAGAGACCCAGTACTTC. This sequence encodes CASSDRAQETQYF.

This clonotype was seen many times. The chain has TRBV28 and TRBJ2-7; tentative D call: TRBD1 (5 bases). Trimming removed 3 bases at V and 1 base at J, with 7 bases between. CDR1 MDHEN and CDR2 SYDVKM come from the germline V gene. The CDR3 covers 13 residues. Written as DNA, the CDR3 is TGTGCCAGCAGTTTGCCAGGGTCCTACGAGCAGTACTTC. It specifies CASSLPGSYEQYF.

This clonotype was seen at least ten times. The CDR3 bases are TGCGCCAGCAGCCAAGAAAGACAGATGAACACTGAAGCTTTCTTT. It specifies CASSQERQMNTEAFF. The V and J genes are TRBV4-1 and TRBJ1-1; D might be TRBD1 (5 bases). V lost 0 bases to trimming and J lost 0 bases, with 8 bases between them. From germline, CDR1 is MGHRA and CDR2 YSYEKL. The CDR3 has 15 residues.

This chain joins TRBV19 and TRBJ2-1; a weak D match, TRBD2 (6 bases). Trimming left V 7 bases short and J 8 bases short, with 15 bases between. The CDR3 contains 13 residues. Per the germline V gene, CDR1 is LNHDA and CDR2 is SQIVND (reference sequence). The CDR3, as DNA: TGTGCCAGTACGGGCCGGGGGAACGATGAGCAGTTCTTC. Protein: CASTGRGNDEQFF.

This clonotype was seen many times. This rearrangement joins TRBV7-2 to TRBJ2-3, with 9 bases fitting TRBD1. Germline assignment: CDR1 SGHTA and CDR2 FQGNSA. The trim removed 0 bases at V and 5 bases at J, leaving 3 bases unmatched. The CDR3 length is 15 residues. CDR3: CASSLAGQGLDTQYF. The CDR3 DNA reads TGTGCCAGCAGCTTAGCAGGACAGGGGTTAGATACGCAGTATTTT.

This clonotype occurred a few times. This chain connects TRBV6-1 to TRBJ1-4, with 9 nucleotides matching TRBD1. This CDR3 is 15 amino acids long. Trimming removed 6 bases from V and 8 bases from J; junction bases left unmatched: 10. Germline CDR1 reads MNHNS; CDR2 reads SASEGT. In DNA, the CDR3 is TGTGCCAGCAGGGGAACGGGGACAGGGAGAGAAAAACTGTTTTTT. Its protein product is CASRGTGTGREKLFF.

Note on this clonotype: The conserved closing phenylalanine or tryptophan is absent in this CDR3, likely reflecting a read error. The chain recombines TRBV5-1 with TRBJ1-4; a possible D gene is TRBD1 (5 bases). Germline loops: CDR1 SGHRS, CDR2 YFSETQ. Trimming removed 4 bases from V and 0 bases from J, with 10 bases in between. The CDR3 spans 15 residues. CDR3 protein: CASSIDRATNEKLFL. The CDR3 DNA reads as TGCGCCAGCAGCATCGACAGAGCAACTAATGAAAAACTGTTTTTG.

At least ten counts were recorded for this clonotype. This sequence joins TRBV28 and TRBJ1-5; perhaps TRBD1 as D (6 bases). The CDR3 is made up of 13 amino acids. Germline V lookup: CDR1 MDHEN, CDR2 SYDVKM. V shed 9 bases and J shed 5 bases, with 14 bases lying between them. The CDR3 here is CASKTGSDQPQHF. CDR3 nucleotide sequence: TGTGCCAGTAAAACAGGGTCGGATCAGCCCCAGCATTTT.

The chain employs TRBV20-1 and TRBJ2-7; D unresolved. Germline CDR1 DFQATT, CDR2 SNEGSKA (reference sequence). V was shortened by 2 bases and J by 3 bases, with 11 bases between the two germline ends. This CDR3 is built from 13 residues. The DNA of the CDR3 is TGCAGTGCTAGACTTGGCTGGGGCTACGAGCAGTACTTC. Amino acid sequence: CSARLGWGYEQYF.

The genes are TRBV29-1 and TRBJ2-5; the match to TRBD2 covers 7 bases. The trim removed 1 base at V and 4 bases at J, leaving 3 bases unmatched. The CDR3 has 13 residues. Germline V CDR1 and CDR2: SQVTM, ANQGSEA. CDR3 DNA sequence: TGCAGCGTTGAAGTAGGGAGGGGAGAGACCCAGTACTTC. This gives the protein CSVEVGRGETQYF.

A few counts support this clonotype. This chain joins TRBV6-2 or TRBV6-3 and TRBJ2-1; the D gene could be TRBD1 or TRBD2 (6 bases each). The V gene's germline CDR1 is MNHEY and CDR2 SVGEGT. The CDR3 has 17 residues. Trimming took 4 bases from V and 7 from J, leaving 23 bases between them. CDR3 DNA: TGTGCCAGCAGTTCCTTCGACGCAGGGGTCCGGGGGAATGAGCAGTTCTTC. Its translation: CASSSFDAGVRGNEQFF.

Of note for this clonotype: A read error may produce the germline difference seen at one junction end. The J gene is TRBJ2-3, the V gene TRBV12-3 or TRBV12-4, with 10 bases lining up with TRBD2. The CDR3 runs to 12 residues. The CDR3 DNA reads as TGTGCCAGCAGTTTAGGGCTAGCGGGGGTGCATTTT. Amino acids: CASSLGLAGVHF.

This clonotype has a handful of counts. The chain uses TRBV10-3 and TRBJ2-3, with 7 bases that match TRBD1. There are 15 residues in the CDR3. V shed 6 bases, J shed 2 bases, and the junction held 8 bases outside the gene matches. Germline CDR1 is ENHRY and CDR2 is SYGVKD. In DNA, the CDR3 is TGTGCCATCAGGGGAGACAGGGACGCCACAGATACGCAGTATTTT. It is translated as CAIRGDRDATDTQYF.

This chain joins TRBV6-2 or TRBV6-3 and TRBJ1-5; tentatively, D is TRBD1 (5 bases). The V gene lost 9 bases and the J gene lost 4 bases, with 16 bases spanning the gap. This CDR3 spans 14 amino acids. Germline V gives CDR1 MNHEY, CDR2 SVGEGT. The CDR3 DNA sequence: TGTGCCAGTACAGGTCGGACAATTAATCAGCCCCAGCATTTT. Translating gives CASTGRTINQPQHF.

This clonotype was observed many times. The CDR3: CASSQGNSGGYDTQYF. The DNA for the CDR3 is TGCGCCAGCAGCCAAGGCAATAGCGGGGGGTACGATACGCAGTATTTT. The chain employs TRBV4-3 and TRBJ2-3; TRBD2 matches at 10 bases. The V and J ends lost 1 base and 6 bases, in that order; junction bases with no gene match: 7. This CDR3 contains 16 residues. CDR1 is LGHNA, CDR2 YSLEER, per germline.